The next 9 T cell receptor beta chains were all read from a single sample in a study of cytomegalovirus exposure and HLA in healthy donors. PCR used 60 Vbeta primers and 13 Jbeta primers. Sequencing was performed with immunoSEQ multiplex PCR; in TCRdb, only in-frame clones are kept and a portion is missing. The sample lists 200,000 to 250,000 clones; about 79% were seen once. The source material was PBMCs. Receptor source: a man aged 18 to 30 in good health and CMV-seronegative.

This clone was seen a few times. As DNA, the CDR3 is TGTGCCAGCAGTGAATCTGGACAGGGTAACACCGGGGAGCTGTTTTTT. Its translation: CASSESGQGNTGELFF. This chain links TRBV6-4 with TRBJ2-2, with TRBD1 matching 8 bases. Losses at the gene ends were 3 bases for V and 2 bases for J; bases not matched to a gene: 5. This CDR3 is 16 amino acids long. The germline V gene has CDR1 MRHNA and CDR2 SNTAGT.

This chain joins TRBV28 and TRBJ2-4, with a possible D match to TRBD1 (6 bases). Trimming cost V 3 bases and J 0 bases, with 12 bases left between them. CDR3 length equals 16 residues. Germline CDR1 MDHEN, CDR2 SYDVKM. The CDR3 nucleotides are TGTGCCAGCAGTTTTCAGGACAGCCTAGCCAAAAACATTCAGTACTTC. This sequence encodes CASSFQDSLAKNIQYF.

This clone was counted only a few times. The chain is built from TRBV5-1 and TRBJ2-1, with D unresolved. Trimming left V 0 bases short and J 0 bases short, with 7 bases between. This CDR3 is 15 amino acids long. Germline V gene sequence: CDR1 SGHRS, CDR2 YFSETQ. The CDR3 DNA follows: TGCGCCAGCAGCTTGGACTGGAGCTCCTACAATGAGCAGTTCTTC. Encoded protein: CASSLDWSSYNEQFF.

This sequence joins TRBV5-6 and TRBJ2-7; TRBD1 matches 10 bases. CDR1 is SGHDT, CDR2 YYEEEE, per germline. CDR3 length: 15 residues. J was trimmed by 6 bases and V by 1 base; bases with no gene match: 7. The CDR3, as DNA: TGTGCCAGCAGCTTGTTGGGACAGGGGCCCGGCGAGCAGTACTTC. This gives the protein CASSLLGQGPGEQYF.

CDR3 DNA sequence: TGCGCCAGCAGCCAAGATACGGGTTCTGAGCAGTTCTTC. Amino acid sequence: CASSQDTGSEQFF. The chain carries TRBV4-1 and TRBJ2-1; D is ambiguous. CDR1 MGHRA and CDR2 YSYEKL come from the germline V gene. Trimming shortened V by 0 bases and J by 9 bases, and 9 bases separated the two germline ends. CDR3 length: 13 residues.

V usage is TRBV6-5 and J usage is TRBJ2-7; 10 bases match TRBD2. The CDR3 runs to 16 residues. Germline lookup yields CDR1 MNHEY and CDR2 SVGAGI. Trimming at V came to 0 bases and at J to 6 bases, leaving 8 bases not matched to a gene. In DNA, the CDR3 is TGTGCCAGCAGTTACTCGACGGCTAGCGGGAGCTGCGAGCAGTACTTC. Its protein product is CASSYSTASGSCEQYF.

This chain's CDR3 is CASSLGGLGNTIYF. Here the CDR3 DNA reads TGTGCCAGCAGTTTGGGGGGGCTCGGAAACACCATATATTTT. The rearrangement links TRBV6-1 to TRBJ1-3, with D tentatively TRBD1 (6 bases). The length of the CDR3 is 14 residues. V lost 5 bases and J lost 4, with 12 bases in between. The germline gives CDR1 MNHNS, CDR2 SASEGT.

The chain couples TRBV5-1 to TRBJ2-4; tentative D call: TRBD1 (5 bases). The CDR3 totals 14 residues. The germline gives CDR1 SGHRS, CDR2 YFSETQ. Deletions cut 2 bases from V and 4 bases from J, with 10 bases between. The CDR3 spells CASSLGEGKNIQYF. The CDR3, as DNA: TGCGCCAGCAGCTTAGGGGAAGGGAAAAACATTCAGTACTTC.

This clone showed up just a few times. One end of the junction varies from germline; a read error may be responsible. The chain uses TRBV27 and TRBJ2-1; TRBD1 matches at 7 bases. The germline CDR1 and CDR2 sequences are MNHEY and SMNVEV (reference sequence). The CDR3 contains 14 residues. The CDR3 nucleotides read TGTGCCAGCAGTGTATCCGGGACAGACAATGAGCAGTTCTTC. Its translation: CASSVSGTDNEQFF.